The 27 T cell receptor beta chains listed next were all sequenced from one sample in a study of OX40 agonist ivuxolimab in advanced cancers. The method was immunoSEQ multiplex PCR; TCRdb's version includes in-frame clones alone and lacks a portion of them. The data show about 100,000 clones, around 91% seen once. Sequencing was performed on CD4+ or CD8+ T cells sorted from blood, taken in a trial of the OX40 agonist ivuxolimab. These receptors were obtained from an adult with an advanced solid tumor such as melanoma, head and neck, liver or kidney cancer.

The chain couples TRBV28 to TRBJ2-7, with TRBD1 identical over 7 bases. CDR1 and CDR2 from the germline V gene are MDHEN and SYDVKM. The CDR3 has 14 amino acids. Trimming at V came to 5 bases and at J to 6 bases, leaving 10 bases not matched to a gene. CDR3 in amino acids: CASSRTGDPPEQYF. The CDR3 DNA sequence: TGTGCCAGCAGTCGGACAGGAGACCCCCCCGAGCAGTACTTC.

V gene TRBV2 combines with J gene TRBJ2-3, with TRBD2 matching 7 bases. This CDR3 is built from 13 residues. V was pared by 7 bases and J by 2 bases, with 3 bases of the junction left unmatched. Germline lookup yields CDR1 SNHLY and CDR2 FYNNEI. The CDR3 nucleotides are TGTGCCAGCAAGAGACTAGCCACAGATACGCAGTATTTT. It yields the protein CASKRLATDTQYF.

V is TRBV7-9 and J is TRBJ1-1; TRBD1 is a possible D gene (5 bases). Germline-derived CDR1 and CDR2 are SEHNR and FQNEAQ (reference sequence). The CDR3 is 15 amino acids. V lost 3 bases and J 1 base, leaving 12 bases between the germline ends. The CDR3 protein is CASSFPQAGNTEAFF. The DNA of the CDR3 is TGTGCCAGCAGCTTCCCACAGGCAGGGAACACTGAAGCTTTCTTT.

This clone was found a few times. This chain joins TRBV7-2 and TRBJ2-3; the D gene is possibly TRBD1 (6 bases). This CDR3 region has 13 residues. The germline V and J ends were trimmed by 3 bases and 9 bases, with 13 bases remaining between them. CDR1 and CDR2 (germline): SGHTA, FQGNSA. CDR3 region: CASSLALQGTQYF. For the CDR3, the DNA is TGTGCCAGCAGCTTGGCCCTCCAGGGGACGCAGTATTTT.

This chain links TRBV6-6 with TRBJ2-7; possibly TRBD1 or TRBD2 for D (6 bases each). CDR1 is MNHNY, CDR2 SVGAGI, per germline (reference sequence). The V and J ends lost 7 bases and 4 bases respectively, with 17 bases between them. The CDR3 loop spans 14 amino acids. Here the CDR3 DNA reads TGTGCCAGCAATCTCCGGGGGCTATCGTACGAGCAGTACTTC. Translating it yields CASNLRGLSYEQYF.

The rearrangement joins TRBV7-2 to TRBJ2-7; 7 nucleotides match TRBD2. Germline trimming cut 2 bases from V and 4 bases from J; bases unmatched to any gene: 5. The CDR3 totals 14 residues. The V gene's germline CDR1 is SGHTA and CDR2 FQGNSA. CDR3 sequence reads: CASSLTSANYEQYF. The CDR3 DNA reads as TGTGCCAGCAGCTTAACTAGCGCGAATTACGAGCAGTACTTC.

The chain employs TRBV25-1 and TRBJ2-7; 12 bases are a match to TRBD1. Germline lookup yields CDR1 MGHDK and CDR2 SYGVNS. This CDR3 has 14 residues. Unmatched junction bases numbered 7, after V lost 6 bases and J lost 7 bases. The CDR3 spells CASSQRDRGQEQYF. The CDR3 bases are TGTGCCAGCAGCCAAAGGGACAGGGGGCAAGAGCAGTACTTC.

The genes are TRBV11-2 and TRBJ2-7; 8 bases match TRBD1. V was pared by 0 bases and J by 3 bases, with 1 base of the junction left unmatched. Germline V gene sequence: CDR1 SGHAT, CDR2 FQNNGV. CDR3 size: 14 residues. CDR3 amino acids: CASSLDGQGYEQYF. The CDR3 DNA reads as TGTGCCAGCAGCTTAGACGGACAGGGCTACGAGCAGTACTTC.

This rearrangement joins TRBV4-1 to TRBJ2-1; weak D call: TRBD1 (6 bases). Germline loops: CDR1 MGHRA, CDR2 YSYEKL. Trimming removed 1 base at V and 3 bases at J, with 19 bases between. This CDR3 spans 18 amino acids. CDR3 DNA sequence: TGCGCCAGCAGCCAAGGGGGCCGACAGGTGAACCGCTACAATGAGCAGTTCTTC. Encoded protein: CASSQGGRQVNRYNEQFF.

The rearrangement links TRBV18 to TRBJ2-1, with 10 bases that match TRBD2. Losses at the gene ends were 3 bases for V and 9 bases for J; bases not matched to a gene: 5. From germline, CDR1 is KGHSH and CDR2 LQKENI. The CDR3 extends over 14 amino acids. The CDR3 DNA reads TGTGCCAGCTCACCTGCTAGCGGGAGAAGTGAGCAGTTCTTC. Its protein product is CASSPASGRSEQFF. The full variable domain, its missing parts supplied by reference TRBV18 and TRBJ2-1, is NAGVMQNPRHLVRRRGQEARLRCSPMKGHSHVYWYRQLPEEGLKFMVYLQKENIIDESGMPKERFSAEFPKEGPSILRIQQVVRGDSAAYFCASSPASGRSEQFFGPGTRLTVL.

The chain has TRBV28 and TRBJ1-2, with 9 bases that match TRBD1. Germline V CDR1 and CDR2: MDHEN, SYDVKM. CDR3 length equals 16 residues. Trimming cost V 3 bases and J 5 bases; bases outside gene matches: 10. CDR3 nucleotide sequence: TGTGCCAGCAGTTTGGGACCACCTGACAGGGGGTATGGCTACACCTTC. Protein sequence: CASSLGPPDRGYGYTF.

The gene calls are TRBV4-3 and TRBJ2-2; no definite D call. The CDR3 has 15 residues. CDR1 and CDR2 (germline): LGHNA, YSLEER. Trimming left V 4 bases short and J 6 bases short, with 15 bases between. The CDR3 coding sequence is TGCGCCAGCAGCCTCCAATATCCGCCCGCCGGGGAGCTGTTTTTT. Its translation is CASSLQYPPAGELFF.

The sample holds a few counts of this clone. The chain employs TRBV7-8 and TRBJ2-1; TRBD2 agrees at 11 bases. The germline V gene encodes CDR1 SGHVS and CDR2 FQNEAQ. V trimming: 1 base; J trimming: 6 bases; junction bases outside the gene matches: 5. This CDR3 has 16 residues. The CDR3 DNA reads as TGTGCCAGCAGCTTAGTAAGCCTAGCGGGAGGCAATGAGCAGTTCTTC. Translated, it gives CASSLVSLAGGNEQFF.

Only a few counts were recorded for this clone. V usage is TRBV6-4 and J usage is TRBJ2-6, with TRBD2 as a possible D gene (5 bases). In germline, CDR1 is MRHNA, CDR2 SNTAGT. Trimming stripped 6 bases from V and 3 bases from J, with 15 bases between. There are 16 residues in the CDR3. This CDR3 reads CASSRTGLDGANVLTF. CDR3 nucleotide sequence: TGTGCCAGCAGCCGGACTGGCTTGGATGGGGCCAACGTCCTGACTTTC.

This chain joins TRBV28 and TRBJ1-5; D remains ambiguous. V shed 2 bases and J shed 4 bases, with 15 bases lying between them. The CDR3 runs 16 residues. The V gene's germline CDR1 is MDHEN and CDR2 SYDVKM. DNA of the CDR3: TGTGCCAGCAGTTTACCTGCCACTTGGGAGAATCAGCCCCAGCATTTT. It specifies CASSLPATWENQPQHF.

The chain couples TRBV11-2 to TRBJ2-5; 9 bases are shared with TRBD2. V was clipped by 5 bases and J by 2 bases; unmatched bases: 18. Germline lookup yields CDR1 SGHAT and CDR2 FQNNGV. This CDR3 is built from 19 residues. In DNA form, the CDR3 reads TGTGCCAGCAGCCTCCGGGGCGGGAGGGCCGGCCGTTGGCAAGAGACCCAGTACTTC. Its translation is CASSLRGGRAGRWQETQYF.

V is TRBV28 and J is TRBJ2-1; 9 bases line up with TRBD1. The CDR3 loop spans 14 amino acids. The V gene end was trimmed by 3 bases and the J gene end by 14 bases; junction bases not matched to a gene: 11. Germline-derived CDR1 and CDR2 are MDHEN and SYDVKM. The DNA for the CDR3 is TGTGCCAGCAGTTTGTCCCGGGACAGGGCCGACAAGTTCTTC. Its protein is CASSLSRDRADKFF.

The chain employs TRBV4-3 and TRBJ2-5; 11 positions match TRBD2. Per the germline V gene, CDR1 is LGHNA and CDR2 is YSLEER. The J segment lost 1 base and the V segment lost 0 bases, leaving 4 bases of the junction unmatched. The CDR3 contains 17 residues. DNA of the CDR3: TGCGCCAGCAGCCAAGATCGCGGGACTAGCGGCCAAGAGACCCAGTACTTC. Translated, it gives CASSQDRGTSGQETQYF.

CDR3 residues: CASSYLQGTYEQYF. The CDR3 bases are TGTGCCAGCAGTTACTTGCAGGGTACCTACGAGCAGTACTTC. V gene TRBV6-6 combines with J gene TRBJ2-7, with D perhaps matching TRBD1 (5 bases). V was pared by 1 base and J by 2 bases, with 9 bases between. CDR1 is MNHNY, CDR2 SVGAGI, per germline (reference sequence). This CDR3 spans 14 amino acids.

This chain uses TRBV30 with TRBJ2-5; TRBD1 might be the D (6 bases). Per the germline V gene, CDR1 is GTSNPN and CDR2 is SVGIG (reference sequence). The germline V and J ends were trimmed by 3 bases and 4 bases, with 24 bases remaining between them. CDR3 size: 17 residues. This CDR3 reads CAWSDRTDFQARETQYF. As DNA, the CDR3 is TGTGCCTGGAGCGACCGGACAGACTTTCAAGCTAGAGAGACCCAGTACTTC.

V is TRBV6-5 and J is TRBJ2-7; 11 nucleotides line up with TRBD2. V lost 6 bases, J lost 2 bases, and 6 bases stayed unmatched. The CDR3 consists of 15 residues. Germline CDR1 MNHEY, CDR2 SVGAGI. The DNA of the CDR3 is TGTGCCAGCAGGGGGGGGACTAGCGGTGCCTACGAGCAGTACTTC. It is translated as CASRGGTSGAYEQYF.

This clone was observed a single time. The genes are TRBV5-6 and TRBJ2-7; TRBD1 aligns across 9 bases. Per germline, CDR1 SGHDT and CDR2 YYEEEE. The ends lost 6 bases at V and 4 bases at J; junction bases unmatched: 8. CDR3 length: 14 residues. CDR3 loop: CASNPGQGMYEQYF. Here the CDR3 DNA reads TGTGCCAGCAACCCGGGACAGGGTATGTACGAGCAGTACTTC.

The gene calls are TRBV7-9 and TRBJ2-6; D gene ambiguous. Trimming cost V 4 bases and J 3 bases, with 7 bases left between them. Germline CDR1 and CDR2: SEHNR and FQNEAQ (reference sequence). This CDR3 is built from 14 residues. Here the CDR3 reads CASSSDVGANVLTF. DNA for the CDR3: TGTGCCAGCAGCTCCGACGTTGGGGCCAACGTCCTGACTTTC.

The chain combines TRBV28 with TRBJ2-7; 7 nucleotides align to TRBD1. Germline CDR1 MDHEN, CDR2 SYDVKM. Trimming cost V 7 bases and J 4 bases; bases outside gene matches: 7. The CDR3 spans 13 residues. CDR3 in amino acids: CASTTGTEYEQYF. Here the CDR3 DNA reads TGTGCCAGCACAACCGGGACAGAGTACGAGCAGTACTTC. The whole variable domain, filled in from reference TRBV28 and TRBJ2-7, reads DVKVTQSSRYLVKRTGEKVFLECVQDMDHENMFWYRQDPGLGLRLIYFSYDVKMKEKGDIPEGYSVSREKKERFSLILESASTNQTSMYLCASTTGTEYEQYFGPGTRLTVT.

The CDR3 spells CASSFTRLDTEAFF. The CDR3 region has the DNA TGCGCCAGCAGCTTTACCCGTCTAGACACTGAAGCTTTCTTT. V usage is TRBV5-1 and J usage is TRBJ1-1, with unresolved D. CDR3 length: 14 amino acids. V was shortened by 2 bases and J by 3 bases, with 11 bases between the two germline ends. The germline V gene has CDR1 SGHRS and CDR2 YFSETQ.

This chain links TRBV11-3 with TRBJ2-1, with 8 bases fitting TRBD2. Losses at the gene ends were 5 bases for V and 1 base for J; bases not matched to a gene: 10. Germline V lookup: CDR1 SGHNT, CDR2 YENEEA. The CDR3 covers 17 residues. In DNA, the CDR3 is TGTGCCAGCAGCCCATGGAGCGGGAGAGGGTCCTACAATGAGCAGTTCTTC. It yields the protein CASSPWSGRGSYNEQFF. Together with reference TRBV11-3 and TRBJ2-1, the CDR3 gives the full variable domain: EAGVVQSPRYKIIEKKQPVAFWCNPISGHNTLYWYLQNLGQGPELLIRYENEEAVDDSQLPKDRFSAERLKGVDSTLKIQPAELGDSAVYLCASSPWSGRGSYNEQFFGPGTRLTVL.

This sequence joins TRBV14 and TRBJ2-1; D is unclear. The germline gives CDR1 SGHDN, CDR2 FVKESK. This CDR3 comprises 13 residues. Trimming pared 1 base from V and 7 bases from J, leaving 8 bases between. CDR3 protein: CASSQGTDNEQFF. For the CDR3, the DNA is TGTGCCAGCAGCCAAGGTACGGATAATGAGCAGTTCTTC.